The subject of this entry is one T cell receptor (beta chain). Antigen: not known. The CDR3 runs 12 residues. V lost 3 bases and J lost 3, with 6 bases in between. The germline V gene has CDR1 DFQATT and CDR2 SNEGSKA (reference sequence). The entry originates in a study of post-analysis software for immune sequencing data. The overall study: Patients had relapsing-remitting, secondary progressive or progressive-relapsing multiple sclerosis; some lacked subtype. Study-level points and caveats: The study found TRBV5-6, TRBV5-1 and TRBV20-1 among five TRBV segments more frequent in patients than controls.

Presence of unique molecular identifiers characterized the TCR beta cDNA libraries. When roughly 0.85 to 11 million T cells were used, they gave hundreds of thousands of cDNA molecules. TCRdb passed the PCR reads through MiXCR, listing each CDR3 protein once. Of about 810,000 distinct CDR3 sequences in the sample, 53% are singletons; the top ten hold approximately 4.2%. Input material: blood. This receptor was obtained from a girl under 18 with multiple sclerosis. This chain joins TRBV20-1 and TRBJ1-5; no definite D call. This CDR3 is CSASSSNQPQHF. The DNA of the CDR3 is TGCAGTGCTAGCAGTTCCAATCAGCCCCAGCATTTT.